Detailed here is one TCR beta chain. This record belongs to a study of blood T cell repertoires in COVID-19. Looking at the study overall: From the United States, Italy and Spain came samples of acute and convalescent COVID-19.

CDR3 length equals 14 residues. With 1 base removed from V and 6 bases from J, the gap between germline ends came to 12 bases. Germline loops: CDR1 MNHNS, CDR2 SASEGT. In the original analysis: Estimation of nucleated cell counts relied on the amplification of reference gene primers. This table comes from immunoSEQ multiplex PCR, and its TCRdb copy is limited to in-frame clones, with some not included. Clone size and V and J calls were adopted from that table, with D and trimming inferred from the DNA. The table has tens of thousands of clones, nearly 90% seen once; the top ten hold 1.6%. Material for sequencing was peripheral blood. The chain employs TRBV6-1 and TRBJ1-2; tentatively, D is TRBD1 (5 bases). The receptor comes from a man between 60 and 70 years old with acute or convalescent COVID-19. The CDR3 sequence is CASSEETRGDGYTF. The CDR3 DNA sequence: TGTGCCAGCAGTGAAGAAACACGGGGGGATGGCTACACCTTC.